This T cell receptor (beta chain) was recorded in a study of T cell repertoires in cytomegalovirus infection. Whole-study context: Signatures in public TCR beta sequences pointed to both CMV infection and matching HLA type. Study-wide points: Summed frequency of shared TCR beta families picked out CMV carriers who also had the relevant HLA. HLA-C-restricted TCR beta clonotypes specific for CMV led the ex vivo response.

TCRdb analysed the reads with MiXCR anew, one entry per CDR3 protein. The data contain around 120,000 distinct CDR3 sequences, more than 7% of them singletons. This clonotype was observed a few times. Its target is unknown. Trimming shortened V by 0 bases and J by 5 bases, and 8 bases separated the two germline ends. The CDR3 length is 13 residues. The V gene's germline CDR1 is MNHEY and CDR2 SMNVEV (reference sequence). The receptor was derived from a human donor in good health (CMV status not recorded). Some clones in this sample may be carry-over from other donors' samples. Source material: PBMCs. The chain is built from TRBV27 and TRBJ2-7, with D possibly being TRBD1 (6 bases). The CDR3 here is CASSLSKGDEQYF. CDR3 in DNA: TGTGCCAGCAGTTTATCGAAGGGGGACGAGCAGTACTTC.